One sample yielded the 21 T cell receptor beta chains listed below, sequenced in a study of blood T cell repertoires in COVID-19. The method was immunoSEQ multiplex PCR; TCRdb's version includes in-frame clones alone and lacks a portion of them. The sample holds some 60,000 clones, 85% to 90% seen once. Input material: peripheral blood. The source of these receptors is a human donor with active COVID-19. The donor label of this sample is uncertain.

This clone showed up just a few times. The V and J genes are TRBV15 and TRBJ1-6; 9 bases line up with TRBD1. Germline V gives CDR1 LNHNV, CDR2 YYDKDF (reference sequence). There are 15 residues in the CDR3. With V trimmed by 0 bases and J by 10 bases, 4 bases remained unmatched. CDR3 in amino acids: CATSRDRDRVSPLHF. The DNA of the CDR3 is TGTGCCACCAGCAGAGATAGGGACAGGGTCTCACCCCTCCACTTT.

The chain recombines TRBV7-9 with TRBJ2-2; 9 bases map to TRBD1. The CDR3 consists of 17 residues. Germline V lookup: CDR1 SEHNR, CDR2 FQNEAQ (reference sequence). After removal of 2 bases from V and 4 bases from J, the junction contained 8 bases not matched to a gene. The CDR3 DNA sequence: TGTGCCAGCAGCTTACCCGGGACAGGGTATGGCACCGGGGAGCTGTTTTTT. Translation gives CASSLPGTGYGTGELFF.

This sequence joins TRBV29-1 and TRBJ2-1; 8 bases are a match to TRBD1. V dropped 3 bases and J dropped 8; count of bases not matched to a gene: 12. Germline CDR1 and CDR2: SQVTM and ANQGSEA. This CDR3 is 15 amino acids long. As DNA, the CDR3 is TGCAGCGTTGAGGTTTTGGACAGGGAGTACTATGAGCAGTTCTTC. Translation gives CSVEVLDREYYEQFF.

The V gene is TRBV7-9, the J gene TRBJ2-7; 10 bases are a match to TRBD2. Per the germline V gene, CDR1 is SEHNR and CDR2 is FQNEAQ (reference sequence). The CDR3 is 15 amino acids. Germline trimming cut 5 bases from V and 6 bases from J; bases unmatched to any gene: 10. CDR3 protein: CASSLRAGGLSEQYF. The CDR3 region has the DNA TGTGCCAGCAGCCTTCGAGCGGGGGGGCTTTCCGAGCAGTACTTC.

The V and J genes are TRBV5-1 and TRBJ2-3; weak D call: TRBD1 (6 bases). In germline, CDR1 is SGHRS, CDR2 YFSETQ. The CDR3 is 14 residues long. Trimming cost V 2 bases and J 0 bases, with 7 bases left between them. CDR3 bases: TGCGCCAGCAGCTTAACAGGGAGCACAGATACGCAGTATTTT. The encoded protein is CASSLTGSTDTQYF.

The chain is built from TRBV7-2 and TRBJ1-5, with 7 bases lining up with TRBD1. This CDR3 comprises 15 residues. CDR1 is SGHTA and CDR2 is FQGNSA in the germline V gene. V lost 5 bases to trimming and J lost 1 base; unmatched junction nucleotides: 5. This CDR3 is CASSHGTESNQPQHF. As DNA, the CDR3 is TGTGCCAGCAGCCACGGGACAGAAAGCAATCAGCCCCAGCATTTT.

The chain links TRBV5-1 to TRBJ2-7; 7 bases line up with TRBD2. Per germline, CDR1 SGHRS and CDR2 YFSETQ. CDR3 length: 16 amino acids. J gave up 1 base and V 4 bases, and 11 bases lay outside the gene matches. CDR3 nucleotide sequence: TGCGCCAGCAGCCCAGAAGGAGCGGGACTTTCCTACGAGCAGTACTTC. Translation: CASSPEGAGLSYEQYF.

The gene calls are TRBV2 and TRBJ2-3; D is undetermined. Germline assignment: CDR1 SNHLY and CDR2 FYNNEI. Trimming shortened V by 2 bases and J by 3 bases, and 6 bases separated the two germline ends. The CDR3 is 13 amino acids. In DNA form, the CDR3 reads TGTGCCAGCAGTGAACTCGGGACAGATACGCAGTATTTT. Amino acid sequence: CASSELGTDTQYF.

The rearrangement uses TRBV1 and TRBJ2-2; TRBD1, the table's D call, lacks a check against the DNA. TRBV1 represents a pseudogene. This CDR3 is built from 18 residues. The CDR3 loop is CTSSPAGEFKRNTGELFF. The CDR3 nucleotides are TGCACCAGCAGCCCGGCAGGGGAATTCAAAAGGAACACCGGGGAGCTGTTTTTT.

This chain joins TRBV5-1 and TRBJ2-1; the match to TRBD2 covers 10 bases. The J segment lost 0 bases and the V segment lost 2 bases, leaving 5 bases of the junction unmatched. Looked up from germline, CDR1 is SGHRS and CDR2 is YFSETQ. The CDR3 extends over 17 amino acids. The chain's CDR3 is CASSFGAGGSSYNEQFF. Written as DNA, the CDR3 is TGCGCCAGCAGCTTTGGAGCGGGAGGGAGCTCCTACAATGAGCAGTTCTTC.

The CDR3 bases are TGTGCCAGCAGACCCTACCGGACAGGGGGTACATACAATGAGCAGTTCTTC. Amino acid sequence: CASRPYRTGGTYNEQFF. The V and J genes are TRBV28 and TRBJ2-1, with TRBD1 matching over 10 bases. In germline, CDR1 is MDHEN, CDR2 SYDVKM. The V gene end was trimmed by 6 bases and the J gene end by 4 bases; junction bases not matched to a gene: 12. This CDR3 contains 17 residues. Filled out from reference TRBV28 and TRBJ2-1, the complete variable domain reads DVKVTQSSRYLVKRTGEKVFLECVQDMDHENMFWYRQDPGLGLRLIYFSYDVKMKEKGDIPEGYSVSREKKERFSLILESASTNQTSMYLCASRPYRTGGTYNEQFFGPGTRLTVL.

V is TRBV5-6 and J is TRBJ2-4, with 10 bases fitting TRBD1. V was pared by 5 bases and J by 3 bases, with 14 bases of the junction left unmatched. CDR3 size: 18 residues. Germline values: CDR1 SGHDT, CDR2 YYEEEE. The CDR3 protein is CASSFFRPGTGDKNIQYF. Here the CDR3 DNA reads TGTGCCAGCAGTTTTTTTCGCCCCGGGACAGGGGACAAAAACATTCAGTACTTC.

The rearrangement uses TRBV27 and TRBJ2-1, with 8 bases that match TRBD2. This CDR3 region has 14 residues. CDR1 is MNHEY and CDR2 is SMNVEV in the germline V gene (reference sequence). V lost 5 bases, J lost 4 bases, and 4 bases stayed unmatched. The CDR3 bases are TGTGCCAGCAGTAGGGGACTAGTATACAATGAGCAGTTCTTC. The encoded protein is CASSRGLVYNEQFF.

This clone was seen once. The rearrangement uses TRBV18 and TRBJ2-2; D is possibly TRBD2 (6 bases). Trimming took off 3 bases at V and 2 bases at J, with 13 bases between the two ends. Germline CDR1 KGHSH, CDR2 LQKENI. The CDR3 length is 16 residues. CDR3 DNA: TGTGCCAGCTCACCTCCGGAGGGCCTTAACACCGGGGAGCTGTTTTTT. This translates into CASSPPEGLNTGELFF.

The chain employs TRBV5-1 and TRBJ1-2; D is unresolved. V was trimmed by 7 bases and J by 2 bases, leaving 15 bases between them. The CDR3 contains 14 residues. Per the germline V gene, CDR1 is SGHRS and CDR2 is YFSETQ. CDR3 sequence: CASSPVAGNYGYTF. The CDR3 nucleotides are TGCGCCAGCTCCCCGGTTGCAGGAAACTATGGCTACACCTTC.

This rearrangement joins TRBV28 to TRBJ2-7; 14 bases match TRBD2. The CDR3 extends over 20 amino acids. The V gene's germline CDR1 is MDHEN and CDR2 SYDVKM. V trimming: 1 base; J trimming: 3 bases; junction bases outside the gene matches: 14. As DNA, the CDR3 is TGTGCCAGCAGTTTATTGGGACTAGCGGGAGCTTCTGCCCCGGACTACGAGCAGTACTTC. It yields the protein CASSLLGLAGASAPDYEQYF.

CDR3 protein: CASSVADGGNYGYTF. DNA for the CDR3: TGTGCCAGCAGCGTAGCGGATGGGGGGAACTATGGCTACACCTTC. This sequence joins TRBV9 and TRBJ1-2; D may be TRBD1 (5 bases). Per germline, CDR1 SGDLS and CDR2 YYNGEE. V dropped 0 bases and J dropped 2 bases, with 11 bases sitting between them. The CDR3 sequence is 15 residues long.

Written as DNA, the CDR3 is TGTGCCAGCAGTTCCGCGGGGGGGTCCTCCTACAATGAGCAGTTCTTC. Translated: CASSSAGGSSYNEQFF. This chain connects TRBV6-5 to TRBJ2-1; TRBD2 matches at 9 bases. The germline V gene encodes CDR1 MNHEY and CDR2 SVGAGI. This CDR3 has 16 residues. Unmatched junction bases numbered 4, after V lost 4 bases and J lost 0 bases.

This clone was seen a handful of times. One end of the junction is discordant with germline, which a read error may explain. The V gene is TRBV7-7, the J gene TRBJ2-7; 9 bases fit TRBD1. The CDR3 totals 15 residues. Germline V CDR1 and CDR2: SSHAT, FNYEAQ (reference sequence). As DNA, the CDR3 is TGTGCTAGCAGCCTCCGGACAGGGGTTGGCAACGAGCAGTACTTC. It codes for CASSLRTGVGNEQYF.

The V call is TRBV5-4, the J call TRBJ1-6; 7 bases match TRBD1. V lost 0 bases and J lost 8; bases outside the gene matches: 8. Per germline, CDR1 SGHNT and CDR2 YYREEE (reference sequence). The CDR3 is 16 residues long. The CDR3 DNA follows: TGTGCCAGCAGCTTGGTGCCGACAGGGTTTGATTCACCCCTCCACTTT. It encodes CASSLVPTGFDSPLHF. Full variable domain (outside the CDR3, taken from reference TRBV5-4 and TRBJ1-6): ETGVTQSPTHLIKTRGQQVTLRCSSQSGHNTVSWYQQALGQGPQFIFQYYREEENGRGNFPPRFSGLQFPNYSSELNVNALELDDSALYLCASSLVPTGFDSPLHFGNGTRLTVT.

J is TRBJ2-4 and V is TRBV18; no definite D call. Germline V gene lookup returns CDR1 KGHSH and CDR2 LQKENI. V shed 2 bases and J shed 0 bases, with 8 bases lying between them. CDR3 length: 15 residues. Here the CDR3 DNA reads TGTGCCAGCTCACCAACTCTTATAGCCAAAAACATTCAGTACTTC. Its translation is CASSPTLIAKNIQYF.